This TCR beta chain was profiled in a study of blood T cell repertoires in COVID-19. Seattle patient enrollment occurred during active infection, with longitudinal follow-up thereafter. Assay used: immunoSEQ multiplex PCR; TCRdb lists only in-frame clones, some missing. The top ten clones hold approximately 11% of a sample with some 150,000 clones, roughly 90% of them seen once. This CDR3 has 14 amino acids. The germline V gene has CDR1 DFQATT and CDR2 SNEGSKA (reference sequence). Deletions cut 3 bases from V and 4 bases from J, with 12 bases between. Sequences were obtained from peripheral blood. This receptor was identified in a woman aged 60 to 75 with COVID-19, enrolled during active disease. V and J are TRBV20-1 and TRBJ2-2; maybe TRBD2 (5 bases). The CDR3 sequence is CSASSDLPTGELFF. In DNA, the CDR3 is TGCAGTGCTAGTTCGGACTTACCCACCGGGGAGCTGTTTTTT.